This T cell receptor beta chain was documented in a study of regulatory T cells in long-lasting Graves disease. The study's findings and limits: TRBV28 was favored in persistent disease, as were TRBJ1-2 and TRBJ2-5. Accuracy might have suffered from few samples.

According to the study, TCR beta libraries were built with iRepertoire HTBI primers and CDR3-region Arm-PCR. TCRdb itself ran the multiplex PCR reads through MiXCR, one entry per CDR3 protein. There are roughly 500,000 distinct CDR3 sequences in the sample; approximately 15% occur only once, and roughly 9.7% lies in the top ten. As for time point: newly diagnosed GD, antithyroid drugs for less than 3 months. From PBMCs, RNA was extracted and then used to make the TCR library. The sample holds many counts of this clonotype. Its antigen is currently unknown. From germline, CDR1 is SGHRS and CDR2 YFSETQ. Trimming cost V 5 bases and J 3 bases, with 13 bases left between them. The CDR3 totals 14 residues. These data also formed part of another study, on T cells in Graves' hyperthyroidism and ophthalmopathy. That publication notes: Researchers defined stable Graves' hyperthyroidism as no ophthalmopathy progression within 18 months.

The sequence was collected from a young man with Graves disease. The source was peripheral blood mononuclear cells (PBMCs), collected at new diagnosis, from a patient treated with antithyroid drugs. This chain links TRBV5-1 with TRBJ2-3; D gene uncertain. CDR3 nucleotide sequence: TGCGCCAGCAGATATAACTTGCCGACAGATACGCAGTATTTT. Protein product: CASRYNLPTDTQYF. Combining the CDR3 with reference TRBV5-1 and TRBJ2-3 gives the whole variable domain KAGVTQTPRYLIKTRGQQVTLSCSPISGHRSVSWYQQTPGQGLQFLFEYFSETQRNKGNFPGRFSGRQFSNSRSEMNVSTLELGDSALYLCASRYNLPTDTQYFGPGTRLTVL.